One and the same sample provided the 14 T cell receptor beta chains below, sequenced in a study of T-cell reconstitution after alpha-beta-depleted transplantation in children. The library targeted TCRbeta and was prepared with unique molecular identifiers. TCRdb analysed the PCR reads with MiXCR anew, one entry per CDR3 protein. The sample has around 200,000 distinct CDR3 sequences; around 6.8% are singletons. The specimen comprised PBMCs from the stem cell graft donor, sampled from the stem cell graft. The origin of the receptors is a human donor who donated a stem cell graft to a child with Wiskott-Aldrich syndrome.

The chain couples TRBV2 to TRBJ1-2; no clear D gene. The CDR3 runs to 16 residues. Trimming pared 1 base from V and 4 bases from J, leaving 16 bases between. Germline assignment: CDR1 SNHLY and CDR2 FYNNEI. CDR3 coding DNA: TGTGCCAGCAGTGAAGGAGCGGCCAGAGCGTTCTATGGCTACACCTTC. Its translation is CASSEGAARAFYGYTF.

This clonotype was seen at least ten times. V is TRBV12-3 or TRBV12-4 and J is TRBJ2-7; 10 bases align to TRBD1. The CDR3 totals 14 residues. The V and J ends lost 6 bases and 5 bases, in that order; junction bases with no gene match: 7. The CDR3: CASSLGDRGHEQYF. As DNA, the CDR3 is TGTGCCAGCAGCCTGGGGGACAGGGGCCACGAGCAGTACTTC.

V gene TRBV28 combines with J gene TRBJ2-7; 7 nucleotides align to TRBD1. After removal of 5 bases from V and 7 bases from J, the junction contained 17 bases not matched to a gene. Looked up from germline, CDR1 is MDHEN and CDR2 is SYDVKM. This CDR3 is built from 16 residues. The CDR3 region is CASSPSQTGSLGEQYF. In DNA, the CDR3 is TGTGCCAGCAGTCCGAGCCAGACAGGGTCTCTCGGGGAGCAGTACTTC.

This clonotype was observed many times. The rearrangement links TRBV7-2 to TRBJ2-7, with 7 bases lining up with TRBD1. After removal of 6 bases from V and 3 bases from J, the junction contained 11 bases not matched to a gene. The germline V gene encodes CDR1 SGHTA and CDR2 FQGNSA. This CDR3 has 15 amino acids. CDR3: CASRRRFGTVYEQYF. The CDR3 DNA reads TGTGCCAGCAGGCGGAGGTTCGGGACAGTCTACGAGCAGTACTTC.

This clonotype was seen many times. The J gene is TRBJ2-7, the V gene TRBV7-2; 12 positions agree with TRBD1. The V and J ends lost 6 bases and 3 bases, in that order; junction bases with no gene match: 6. This CDR3 comprises 15 residues. The germline CDR1 and CDR2 sequences are SGHTA and FQGNSA. The CDR3 region is CASRIGTGGVYEQYF. CDR3 coding DNA: TGTGCCAGCAGGATCGGGACAGGGGGCGTCTACGAGCAGTACTTC.

Ten or more counts support this clonotype. The V gene is TRBV24-1, the J gene TRBJ1-1; D call uncertain. V was pared by 12 bases and J by 4 bases, with 14 bases between. This CDR3 has 12 residues. Germline V CDR1 and CDR2: KGHDR, SFDVKD. The CDR3 spells CASMGIGTEAFF. CDR3 coding DNA: TGTGCCTCCATGGGGATAGGCACTGAAGCTTTCTTT.

This clonotype was seen more than once but under ten times. The chain uses TRBV30 and TRBJ2-2; 7 bases match TRBD2. The germline gives CDR1 GTSNPN, CDR2 SVGIG (reference sequence). CDR3 length equals 14 residues. J was trimmed by 4 bases and V by 8 bases; bases with no gene match: 10. This chain's CDR3 is CALGEGRGTGELFF. CDR3 DNA: TGTGCCCTGGGGGAGGGAAGGGGCACCGGGGAGCTGTTTTTT.

V is TRBV7-9 and J is TRBJ2-2, with D unclear. The V gene lost 2 bases and the J gene lost 3 bases, with 7 bases spanning the gap. Germline CDR1 reads SEHNR; CDR2 reads FQNEAQ (reference sequence). The CDR3 is made up of 14 amino acids. The CDR3 coding sequence is TGTGCCAGCAGCTTATCTACTTACACCGGGGAGCTGTTTTTT. Translated: CASSLSTYTGELFF. Combining the CDR3 with reference TRBV7-9 and TRBJ2-2 gives the whole variable domain DTGVSQNPRHKITKRGQNVTFRCDPISEHNRLYWYRQTLGQGPEFLTYFQNEAQLEKSRLLSDRFSAERPKGSFSTLEIQRTEQGDSAMYLCASSLSTYTGELFFGEGSRLTVL.

The gene calls are TRBV18 and TRBJ1-3, with D possibly TRBD1 on 6 matching bases. V gave up 3 bases and J gave up 4 bases, with 10 bases separating them. The CDR3 runs to 14 residues. From germline, CDR1 is KGHSH and CDR2 LQKENI. The CDR3 here is CASSPWTDGNTIYF. In DNA, the CDR3 is TGTGCCAGCTCACCCTGGACAGACGGAAACACCATATATTTT.

J is TRBJ1-5 and V is TRBV7-9, with TRBD1 matching over 9 bases. The CDR3 covers 17 residues. Germline V lookup: CDR1 SEHNR, CDR2 FQNEAQ (reference sequence). With 1 base clipped from V and 6 bases from J, the junction kept 10 bases outside the gene matches. CDR3 sequence reads: CASSLVAGTGLTQPQHF. The CDR3 DNA follows: TGTGCCAGCAGCTTAGTCGCCGGGACAGGGTTAACTCAGCCCCAGCATTTT.

This clonotype showed up many times. V gene TRBV15 combines with J gene TRBJ2-7, with 7 bases fitting TRBD2. The CDR3 extends over 14 amino acids. CDR1 is LNHNV, CDR2 YYDKDF, per germline (reference sequence). With 0 bases clipped from V and 5 bases from J, the junction kept 4 bases outside the gene matches. The CDR3 region is CATSRDRLAHEQYF. DNA of the CDR3: TGTGCCACCAGCAGAGATCGACTAGCCCACGAGCAGTACTTC.

This clonotype was found many times. V usage is TRBV20-1 and J usage is TRBJ2-2; D is undetermined. V was clipped by 3 bases and J by 3 bases, with 11 bases between them. Germline loops: CDR1 DFQATT, CDR2 SNEGSKA (reference sequence). The CDR3 runs to 14 residues. The CDR3 region has the DNA TGCAGTGCTAGTGGTCGGAGTCACACCGGGGAGCTGTTTTTT. As protein: CSASGRSHTGELFF.

In its sample, this clonotype was seen many times. V gene TRBV5-1 combines with J gene TRBJ2-3; D is ambiguous. Trimming stripped 6 bases from V and 5 bases from J, with 19 bases between. The germline gives CDR1 SGHRS, CDR2 YFSETQ. There are 15 residues in the CDR3. This CDR3 reads CASTREVMSRDTQYF. Written as DNA, the CDR3 is TGCGCCAGCACTAGGGAAGTGATGTCTAGAGATACGCAGTATTTT.

There are a few counts of this clonotype. This rearrangement joins TRBV7-6 to TRBJ2-5; D is ambiguous. Per the germline V gene, CDR1 is SGHVS and CDR2 is FNYEAQ. This CDR3 has 13 residues. Trimming took off 4 bases at V and 9 bases at J, with 15 bases between the two ends. DNA of the CDR3: TGTGCCAGCAGCTCGAGCCTCGATCGGGCCCAGTACTTC. Encoded protein: CASSSSLDRAQYF.